The 26 T cell receptor beta chains given below trace back to one sample, sequenced in a study of response to subunit inactivated influenza vaccine. TCRdb passed the RT-PCR reads through MiXCR, listing each CDR3 protein once. The profile covers 490,000 or so distinct CDR3 sequences, with about 8% appearing a single time and approximately 13% taken by the ten largest. Sequenced material: PBMCs from blood, taken 23 months after vaccination. The receptor set was obtained from a man between 50 and 75 years old who received an inactivated influenza vaccine.

The genes are TRBV10-1 and TRBJ1-1, with TRBD1 as a possible D gene (5 bases). Germline V gene sequence: CDR1 WNHNN, CDR2 SYGVQD (reference sequence). This CDR3 contains 12 residues. Trimming left V 4 bases short and J 6 bases short, with 9 bases between. DNA for the CDR3: TGCGCCAGCAGTGTTGGAGGGGCTGAAGCTTTCTTT. Amino acid sequence: CASSVGGAEAFF.

The chain links TRBV12-3 or TRBV12-4 to TRBJ1-3; tentatively, D is TRBD1 (6 bases). CDR3 length: 17 residues. Trimming cost V 0 bases and J 2 bases, with 14 bases left between them. CDR3 region: CASSLALNRVTGNTIYF. In DNA form, the CDR3 reads TGTGCCAGCAGTTTAGCCCTAAACAGGGTTACTGGAAACACCATATATTTT.

V and J are TRBV2 and TRBJ2-7, with TRBD2 as a possible D gene (5 bases). V was clipped by 8 bases and J by 2 bases, with 13 bases between them. The CDR3 totals 13 residues. Germline V CDR1 and CDR2: SNHLY, FYNNEI. The CDR3 spells CASLFPAAYEQYF. CDR3 coding DNA: TGTGCCAGCCTCTTTCCAGCGGCCTACGAGCAGTACTTC.

Ten or more counts support this clonotype. This chain uses TRBV5-1 with TRBJ2-3; D gene uncertain. There are 14 residues in the CDR3. Germline CDR1 reads SGHRS; CDR2 reads YFSETQ. The V end lost 0 bases, the J end lost 1 base, and 6 bases lay between the germline ends. The CDR3 sequence is CASSLGTRTDTQYF. The CDR3 DNA follows: TGCGCCAGCAGCTTGGGAACACGCACAGATACGCAGTATTTT.

This chain connects TRBV18 to TRBJ1-2; D unresolved. Trimming shortened V by 2 bases and J by 4 bases, and 11 bases separated the two germline ends. CDR3 length: 14 amino acids. Germline CDR1 and CDR2: KGHSH and LQKENI. This CDR3 reads CASSPDAGLYGYTF. The DNA of the CDR3 is TGTGCCAGCTCACCAGATGCGGGCCTCTATGGCTACACCTTC.

V and J are TRBV7-8 and TRBJ2-3, with D tentatively TRBD2 (6 bases). V was shortened by 5 bases and J by 1 base, with 16 bases between the two germline ends. This CDR3 is built from 16 residues. Germline CDR1 reads SGHVS; CDR2 reads FQNEAQ. The CDR3: CASSRLALRGTDTQYF. The CDR3 DNA reads as TGTGCCAGCAGCCGCCTAGCGTTGAGGGGCACAGATACGCAGTATTTT. Using reference TRBV7-8 and TRBJ2-3 for the parts outside the CDR3, the full variable domain is GAGVSQSPRYKVAKRGQDVALRCDPISGHVSLFWYQQALGQGPEFLTYFQNEAQLDKSGLPSDRFFAERPEGSVSTLKIQRTQQEDSAVYLCASSRLALRGTDTQYFGPGTRLTVL.

This clonotype was seen ten or more times. The rearrangement uses TRBV5-1 and TRBJ1-2, with no clear D. This CDR3 region has 15 residues. The V gene lost 0 bases and the J gene lost 3 bases, with 12 bases spanning the gap. The V gene's germline CDR1 is SGHRS and CDR2 YFSETQ. CDR3 bases: TGCGCCAGCAGCTTGGGTGCCAGAATTGACTATGGCTACACCTTC. Translation gives CASSLGARIDYGYTF.

This clonotype was seen ten or more times. The chain is built from TRBV9 and TRBJ2-7, with a possible D match to TRBD1 (5 bases). The CDR3 spans 15 residues. Germline loops: CDR1 SGDLS, CDR2 YYNGEE. V was pared by 2 bases and J by 1 base, with 13 bases between. This CDR3 is CASSVSPTDSYEQYF. For the CDR3, the DNA is TGTGCCAGCAGCGTCAGCCCGACAGATTCCTACGAGCAGTACTTC.

The chain couples TRBV4-1 to TRBJ1-6; 7 nucleotides agree with TRBD1. Germline values: CDR1 MGHRA, CDR2 YSYEKL. The trim removed 3 bases at V and 8 bases at J, leaving 13 bases unmatched. The CDR3 length is 17 residues. The CDR3 DNA reads as TGCGCCAGCAGCCAGAGATGGGACAGCCCCAGGGATTCACCCCTCCACTTT. Translation gives CASSQRWDSPRDSPLHF.

There are a few counts of this clonotype. The chain joins TRBV27 to TRBJ2-5; 11 nucleotides match TRBD1. V gave up 0 bases and J gave up 6 bases; unmatched junction bases: 6. This CDR3 comprises 16 residues. Germline V gives CDR1 MNHEY, CDR2 SMNVEV (reference sequence). The CDR3: CASSLSSGTGGKTQYF. CDR3 nucleotide sequence: TGTGCCAGCAGTTTATCGAGCGGGACAGGGGGAAAGACCCAGTACTTC.

The rearrangement links TRBV6-5 to TRBJ1-5; D gene ambiguous. Germline V lookup: CDR1 MNHEY, CDR2 SVGAGI. The CDR3 contains 14 residues. The V gene lost 0 bases and the J gene lost 5 bases, with 8 bases spanning the gap. CDR3 nucleotide sequence: TGTGCCAGCAGTTACTCGAATGGAGATCAGCCCCAGCATTTT. Translating it yields CASSYSNGDQPQHF.

This clonotype was found once. V gene TRBV29-1 combines with J gene TRBJ2-3; perhaps TRBD2 as D (5 bases). In germline, CDR1 is SQVTM, CDR2 ANQGSEA. The CDR3 length is 15 residues. V was trimmed by 7 bases and J by 0 bases, leaving 17 bases between them. The CDR3 sequence: CSALPSTTSTDTQYF. The CDR3 nucleotides read TGCAGCGCCCTACCTAGCACAACTAGCACAGATACGCAGTATTTT.

At least ten counts were recorded for this clonotype. V is TRBV10-3 and J is TRBJ2-7, with TRBD1 matching 7 bases. CDR3 length equals 14 residues. Per germline, CDR1 ENHRY and CDR2 SYGVKD. Trimming took 11 bases from V and 2 from J; bases not matched to a gene: 12. The CDR3 DNA follows: TGTGCCGTCAACCCAGGGGGAGCCACCTACGAGCAGTACTTC. It codes for CAVNPGGATYEQYF.

The chain recombines TRBV18 with TRBJ2-1; TRBD1 matches at 8 bases. The CDR3 contains 13 residues. The V and J ends lost 3 bases and 10 bases, in that order; junction bases with no gene match: 5. Per the germline V gene, CDR1 is KGHSH and CDR2 is LQKENI. CDR3 DNA sequence: TGTGCCAGCTCACCCGACAGGGGCAGGGAGCAGTTCTTC. Protein product: CASSPDRGREQFF. The full variable domain, completed using reference TRBV18 and TRBJ2-1, is NAGVMQNPRHLVRRRGQEARLRCSPMKGHSHVYWYRQLPEEGLKFMVYLQKENIIDESGMPKERFSAEFPKEGPSILRIQQVVRGDSAAYFCASSPDRGREQFFGPGTRLTVL.

This clonotype appeared a few times. The gene calls are TRBV5-1 and TRBJ2-7, with D hard to call. Germline CDR1 reads SGHRS; CDR2 reads YFSETQ. CDR3 length: 15 amino acids. V was pared by 2 bases and J by 2 bases, with 14 bases between. The CDR3 region is CASSFGVPDTYEQYF. The CDR3 region has the DNA TGCGCCAGCAGCTTTGGGGTCCCCGACACCTACGAGCAGTACTTC.

This clonotype was seen repeatedly, ten times or more. The gene calls are TRBV12-3 or TRBV12-4 and TRBJ2-2, with D unclear. Trimming cost V 2 bases and J 1 base, with 8 bases left between them. This CDR3 spans 15 amino acids. In DNA form, the CDR3 reads TGTGCCAGCAGTTTAATGGCGGAGAACACCGGGGAGCTGTTTTTT. It specifies CASSLMAENTGELFF.

This clonotype came up a few times. This chain links TRBV20-1 with TRBJ1-1, with 8 positions matching TRBD1. The CDR3 sequence is 15 residues long. V gave up 2 bases and J gave up 1 base; unmatched junction bases: 6. The germline CDR1 and CDR2 sequences are DFQATT and SNEGSKA (reference sequence). The CDR3 DNA follows: TGCAGTGCTAGAAGGCAGGGGGCTCGGAACACTGAAGCTTTCTTT. This sequence encodes CSARRQGARNTEAFF.

The V gene is TRBV7-2, the J gene TRBJ2-2; TRBD2 agrees at 9 bases. CDR3 size: 16 residues. CDR1 is SGHTA, CDR2 FQGNSA, per germline. With 3 bases clipped from V and 7 bases from J, the junction kept 9 bases outside the gene matches. The CDR3 region has the DNA TGTGCCAGCAGCTTTGGGCTAGCGGGATCGAACGGGGAGCTGTTTTTT. It codes for CASSFGLAGSNGELFF. The variable domain in full, completed from reference TRBV7-2 and TRBJ2-2, reads GAGVSQSPSNKVTEKGKDVELRCDPISGHTALYWYRQSLGQGLEFLIYFQGNSAPDKSGLPSDRFSAERTGGSVSTLTIQRTQQEDSAVYLCASSFGLAGSNGELFFGEGSRLTVL.

A few counts support this clonotype. The junction shows a germline mismatch at one end, possibly a read error. CDR3 coding DNA: TGCAGTGCTACCGGGACAGGGGGCAATTATAATGCACCCCTCCACTTT. Its translation is CSATGTGGNYNAPLHF. The gene calls are TRBV20-1 and TRBJ1-6; TRBD1 agrees at 12 bases. Looked up from germline, CDR1 is DFQATT and CDR2 is SNEGSKA (reference sequence). CDR3 length: 16 amino acids.

CDR3 sequence reads: CASRSGVRETQYF. CDR3 DNA sequence: TGTGCCAGCAGATCGGGAGTGAGAGAGACCCAGTACTTC. V gene TRBV3-1 combines with J gene TRBJ2-5, with D maybe TRBD2 (6 bases). V lost 6 bases to trimming and J lost 4 bases, with 12 bases between them. This CDR3 is 13 amino acids long. Per the germline V gene, CDR1 is LGHDT and CDR2 is YNNKEL (reference sequence).

This clonotype was detected ten times or more. CDR3 in DNA: TGCAGTGCCGATACGGGGACAGTAACCGGGGAGCTGTTTTTT. Its translation is CSADTGTVTGELFF. The chain couples TRBV20-1 to TRBJ2-2; 7 nucleotides agree with TRBD1. This CDR3 has 14 amino acids. The germline V gene encodes CDR1 DFQATT and CDR2 SNEGSKA (reference sequence). After removal of 6 bases from V and 5 bases from J, the junction contained 9 bases not matched to a gene.

This clonotype was observed a few times. The chain employs TRBV12-3 or TRBV12-4 and TRBJ2-2, with D perhaps matching TRBD1 (6 bases). Trimming took 2 bases from V and 4 from J, leaving 17 bases between them. This CDR3 has 17 amino acids. Here the CDR3 DNA reads TGTGCCAGCAGTTTAAGACCAGGGGTTCATGCCACCGGGGAGCTGTTTTTT. Its protein product is CASSLRPGVHATGELFF.

This clonotype has a handful of counts. At one of its ends the junction is not consistent with the germline gene, which may arise from a read error. The V call is TRBV3-1, the J call TRBJ2-2, with TRBD1 matching over 8 bases. CDR1 is LGHDT, CDR2 YNNKEL, per germline (reference sequence). The CDR3 contains 20 residues. The CDR3 region has the DNA TGTGCCACCAGCCAAGACGCGACAGGGGTTCCAACATTACCCACCGGGGAGCTGTTTTTT. Its translation is CATSQDATGVPTLPTGELFF.

This clonotype has a single count. Given a much more abundant clone one base away, this may be a read error. This rearrangement joins TRBV4-3 to TRBJ1-3; 7 bases match TRBD1. The CDR3 extends over 17 amino acids. Germline lookup yields CDR1 LGHNA and CDR2 YSLEER. Trimming at V came to 1 base and at J to 2 bases, leaving 8 bases not matched to a gene. DNA for the CDR3: TGCGCCAGCAGCCAAGGAATGGCGGGGACAGCTGGAAACACCATATATTTT. Translation gives CASSQGMAGTAGNTIYF.

The sample holds many counts of this clonotype. J is TRBJ2-3 and V is TRBV29-1, with unresolved D. Trimming stripped 4 bases from V and 2 bases from J, with 7 bases between. This CDR3 comprises 12 residues. The germline V gene has CDR1 SQVTM and CDR2 ANQGSEA. The CDR3 sequence: CSVGTNTDTQYF. The CDR3 DNA reads TGCAGCGTTGGGACCAACACAGATACGCAGTATTTT.

This clonotype was counted ten times or more. The V and J genes are TRBV7-3 and TRBJ2-1; D gene ambiguous. The CDR3 runs 14 residues. Trimming shortened V by 5 bases and J by 4 bases, and 12 bases separated the two germline ends. Germline V gives CDR1 SGHTA, CDR2 FQGTGA. The CDR3 DNA is TGTGCCAGCAGCATCTCTGGACGGTACAATGAGCAGTTCTTC. Amino acids: CASSISGRYNEQFF.